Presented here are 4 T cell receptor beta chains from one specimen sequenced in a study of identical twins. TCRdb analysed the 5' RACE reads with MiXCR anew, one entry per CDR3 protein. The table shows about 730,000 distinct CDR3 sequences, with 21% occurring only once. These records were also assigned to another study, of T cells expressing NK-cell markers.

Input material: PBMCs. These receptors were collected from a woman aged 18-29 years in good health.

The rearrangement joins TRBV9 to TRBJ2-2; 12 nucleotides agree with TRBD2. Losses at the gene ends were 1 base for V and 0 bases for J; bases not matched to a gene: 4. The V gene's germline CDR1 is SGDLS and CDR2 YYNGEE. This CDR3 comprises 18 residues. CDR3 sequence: CASSVSLAGGSNTGELFF. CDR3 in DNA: TGTGCCAGCAGCGTATCACTAGCGGGAGGTTCGAACACCGGGGAGCTGTTTTTT.

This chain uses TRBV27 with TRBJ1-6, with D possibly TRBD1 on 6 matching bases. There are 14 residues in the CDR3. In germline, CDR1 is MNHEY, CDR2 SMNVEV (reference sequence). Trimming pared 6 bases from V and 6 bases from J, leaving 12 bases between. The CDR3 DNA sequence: TGTGCCAGCAGCACAGGGATTTTTAATTCACCCCTCCACTTT. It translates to CASSTGIFNSPLHF.

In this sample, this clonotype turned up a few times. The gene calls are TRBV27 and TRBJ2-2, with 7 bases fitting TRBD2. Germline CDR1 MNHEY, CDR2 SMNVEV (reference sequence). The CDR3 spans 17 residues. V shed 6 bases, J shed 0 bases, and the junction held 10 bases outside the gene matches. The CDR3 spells CASSPIPSGTNTGELFF. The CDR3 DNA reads TGTGCCAGCAGCCCAATACCTAGCGGTACGAACACCGGGGAGCTGTTTTTT.

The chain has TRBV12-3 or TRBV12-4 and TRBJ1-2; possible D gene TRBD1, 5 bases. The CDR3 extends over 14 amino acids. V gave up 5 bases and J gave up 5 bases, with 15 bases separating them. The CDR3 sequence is CASSLRGMLYGYTF. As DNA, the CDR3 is TGTGCCAGCAGTCTTAGGGGCATGTTGTATGGCTACACCTTC.